One sample yielded the 14 T cell receptor beta chains listed below, sequenced in a study of vaccination effects on CD4 cells after COVID-19. ViraFEST used viral peptide pools to expand antigen-specific CD4+ T cells before sequencing. When roughly eleven days of culture had elapsed, CD4+ T cells were isolated. Sometime from March through December 2020, the person acquired a SARS-CoV-2 infection that PCR confirmed. Their antigens are not known. Method: immunoSEQ multiplex PCR; TCRdb's copy keeps in-frame clones and lacks some. Here the sample spans tens of thousands of clones, just under 75% being singletons. This material consisted of CD4+ T cells from PBMCs cultured with a peptide pool, taken before COVID-19 vaccination. These receptors came from a human donor who had a prior SARS-CoV-2 infection.

This clone has just a few counts. The rearrangement uses TRBV7-9 and TRBJ1-6; D is possibly TRBD1 (5 bases). CDR1 and CDR2 from the germline V gene are SEHNR and FQNEAQ (reference sequence). The V and J ends lost 0 bases and 7 bases respectively, with 10 bases between them. The CDR3 has 15 residues. As DNA, the CDR3 is TGTGCCAGCAGCTTAGCGGGGGAAGGAAATTCACCCCTCCACTTT. Protein: CASSLAGEGNSPLHF. Using reference TRBV7-9 and TRBJ1-6 for the parts outside the CDR3, the full variable domain is DTGVSQNPRHKITKRGQNVTFRCDPISEHNRLYWYRQTLGQGPEFLTYFQNEAQLEKSRLLSDRFSAERPKGSFSTLEIQRTEQGDSAMYLCASSLAGEGNSPLHFGNGTRLTVT.

This chain links TRBV2 with TRBJ2-6; D is uncertain. The CDR3 is made up of 17 amino acids. The V end lost 4 bases, the J end lost 0 bases, and 13 bases lay between the germline ends. The germline V gene has CDR1 SNHLY and CDR2 FYNNEI. The CDR3 DNA sequence: TGTGCCAGCAGTGGAAACCTAGATACCTCTGGGGCCAACGTCCTGACTTTC. Its translation: CASSGNLDTSGANVLTF.

On this clone: Other DNA sequences in the sample encode the same CDR3. The chain couples TRBV5-1 to TRBJ1-2; D gene uncertain. The CDR3 loop spans 12 amino acids. Germline lookup yields CDR1 SGHRS and CDR2 YFSETQ. V gave up 0 bases and J gave up 7 bases, with 7 bases separating them. The CDR3 sequence is CASSLDASGYTF. CDR3 sequence (DNA): TGCGCCAGCAGCTTGGACGCAAGTGGCTACACCTTC.

In the case of this clone: This CDR3 fails to terminate in the conserved phenylalanine or tryptophan, so it likely reflects a read error. The DNA is left out, because the CDR3 cannot be placed on it with certainty; the CDR3 is given as TCRdb lists it. This rearrangement joins TRBV2 to TRBJ2-7; the table's D call, TRBD2, was not checked against the DNA. CDR1 and CDR2 (germline): SNHLY, FYNNEI. The CDR3 sequence runs 8 residues, both termini included. This CDR3 is CASSDRSI.

CDR3 residues: CASSKQGASTGELFF. The CDR3 DNA reads as TGTGCCAGCTCAAAACAGGGGGCAAGCACCGGGGAGCTGTTTTTT. The chain uses TRBV18 and TRBJ2-2; 9 bases are a match to TRBD1. The CDR3 is 15 amino acids. Trimming cost V 5 bases and J 4 bases; bases outside gene matches: 5. In germline, CDR1 is KGHSH, CDR2 LQKENI.

This chain connects TRBV18 to TRBJ2-7; TRBD1 matches 8 bases. There are 16 residues in the CDR3. Trimming removed 3 bases from V and 6 bases from J; junction bases left unmatched: 13. CDR1 and CDR2 from the germline V gene are KGHSH and LQKENI. CDR3 DNA: TGTGCCAGCTCACCGTACTCGTTTGCGACAGGGGCCGAGCAGTACTTC. As protein: CASSPYSFATGAEQYF. The full variable domain, in which reference TRBV18 and TRBJ2-7 provide the parts outside the CDR3, is NAGVMQNPRHLVRRRGQEARLRCSPMKGHSHVYWYRQLPEEGLKFMVYLQKENIIDESGMPKERFSAEFPKEGPSILRIQQVVRGDSAAYFCASSPYSFATGAEQYFGPGTRLTVT.

This chain joins TRBV7-3 and TRBJ2-1; D not certain. The germline gives CDR1 SGHTA, CDR2 FQGTGA. Trimming took off 4 bases at V and 9 bases at J, with 13 bases between the two ends. CDR3 length: 13 residues. The CDR3 reads CASSSPETREQFF. CDR3 nucleotides: TGTGCCAGCAGCTCCCCCGAAACACGTGAGCAGTTCTTC.

In nucleotides, the CDR3 is TGTGCCAGCTCAGAGAATATCCAAGAGACCCAGTACTTC. It yields the protein CASSENIQETQYF. The gene calls are TRBV18 and TRBJ2-5; the D is unclear. Trimming pared 5 bases from V and 1 base from J, leaving 8 bases between. The V gene's germline CDR1 is KGHSH and CDR2 LQKENI. The CDR3 consists of 13 residues.

DNA for the CDR3: TGTGCCAGCAGTTACTCGAGGACTAGAGGCTTTGGCGAGCAGTACTTC. Translating it yields CASSYSRTRGFGEQYF. The chain links TRBV6-5 to TRBJ2-7; 7 bases align to TRBD2. The length of the CDR3 is 16 residues. J lost 6 bases, V lost 0 bases, and 11 bases had no gene match. Germline assignment: CDR1 MNHEY and CDR2 SVGAGI.

The chain has TRBV20-1 and TRBJ2-2; no definite D call. The CDR3 totals 14 residues. The V gene lost 3 bases and the J gene lost 0 bases, with 8 bases spanning the gap. Germline lookup yields CDR1 DFQATT and CDR2 SNEGSKA (reference sequence). The CDR3 DNA reads as TGCAGTGCTAGTGGCGACGCGAACACCGGGGAGCTGTTTTTT. This translates into CSASGDANTGELFF.

The V call is TRBV29-1, the J call TRBJ1-2; D unresolved. Germline CDR1 is SQVTM and CDR2 is ANQGSEA. Trimming cost V 4 bases and J 8 bases, with 11 bases left between them. The CDR3 length is 11 residues. The CDR3 sequence: CSVAAVWGYTF. CDR3 bases: TGCAGCGTTGCGGCGGTTTGGGGCTACACCTTC.

The gene calls are TRBV18 and TRBJ2-7; TRBD1 aligns across 8 bases. V shed 4 bases and J 7 bases; nucleotides not matched to a gene: 15. The CDR3 covers 16 residues. CDR1 and CDR2 (germline): KGHSH, LQKENI. CDR3 coding DNA: TGTGCCAGCTCACGGACCGGGACAGGAGCCACTAGGGAGCAGTACTTC. Amino acid sequence: CASSRTGTGATREQYF. Together with reference TRBV18 and TRBJ2-7, the CDR3 gives the full variable domain: NAGVMQNPRHLVRRRGQEARLRCSPMKGHSHVYWYRQLPEEGLKFMVYLQKENIIDESGMPKERFSAEFPKEGPSILRIQQVVRGDSAAYFCASSRTGTGATREQYFGPGTRLTVT.

The chain couples TRBV18 to TRBJ2-5; 8 positions match TRBD2. Looked up from germline, CDR1 is KGHSH and CDR2 is LQKENI. This CDR3 is 16 amino acids long. The J segment lost 5 bases and the V segment lost 2 bases, leaving 10 bases of the junction unmatched. The CDR3 loop is CASSPVPAGVTETQYF. The CDR3 DNA sequence: TGTGCCAGCTCACCAGTCCCAGCGGGAGTGACGGAGACCCAGTACTTC.

This chain uses TRBV9 with TRBJ1-2, with D perhaps TRBD1 (5 bases). This CDR3 has 15 amino acids. The V gene's germline CDR1 is SGDLS and CDR2 YYNGEE. V was pared by 0 bases and J by 2 bases, with 11 bases between. The CDR3 bases are TGTGCCAGCAGCGTAGGAGCAGGGACCAACTATGGCTACACCTTC. This translates into CASSVGAGTNYGYTF.